A selection of T cell receptor beta chains follows, all from one sample in a study of T-cell memory formation after mild COVID-19. TCRdb passed the 5' RACE reads through MiXCR, listing each CDR3 protein once. This table has fewer than 250,000 distinct CDR3 sequences, roughly 18% appearing once. The sequencing sample was made of PBMCs or a T cell subset sorted from them (not recorded which). These receptors were obtained from an adult woman who had mild COVID-19 (a few samples of this study predate the infection). Cell type and time point are not known. Both conserved end residues are part of each CDR3. Fields, in order: CDR3 length, J gene, V gene, clone size, D gene, CDR3 protein, CDR3 DNA. The D gene is left open where the match is weak. Size is omitted from some rows. Given values are once, few, many or a class for expanded clones.

CDR3 length: 14
J gene: TRBJ1-1
V gene: TRBV30
clone size: -
D gene: -
CDR3 protein: CAWSVKFRQAEAFF
CDR3 DNA: TGTGCCTGGAGTGTAAAGTTTCGACAGGCTGAAGCTTTCTTT

CDR3 length: 15
J gene: TRBJ1-3
V gene: TRBV18
clone size: few
D gene: -
CDR3 protein: CASSPPSLSGNTIYF
CDR3 DNA: TGTGCCAGCTCACCACCGAGCCTCTCTGGAAACACCATATATTTT

CDR3 length: 16
J gene: TRBJ2-7
V gene: TRBV7-2
clone size: few
D gene: -
CDR3 protein: CASSYPGGPRDYEQYF
CDR3 DNA: TGTGCCAGCAGTTATCCAGGAGGGCCCCGGGATTACGAGCAGTACTTC

CDR3 length: 13
J gene: TRBJ1-2
V gene: TRBV20-1
clone size: -
D gene: TRBD1
CDR3 protein: CSVPGQGNYGYTF
CDR3 DNA: TGCAGTGTACCGGGACAGGGGAACTATGGCTACACCTTC

CDR3 length: 13
J gene: TRBJ1-5
V gene: TRBV20-1
clone size: few
D gene: -
CDR3 protein: CSARDYADQPQHF
CDR3 DNA: TGCAGTGCTAGAGATTATGCCGATCAGCCCCAGCATTTT

CDR3 length: 13
J gene: TRBJ1-2
V gene: TRBV11-2
clone size: few
D gene: -
CDR3 protein: CASSPGGTGGYTF
CDR3 DNA: TGTGCCAGCAGCCCCGGGGGCACGGGTGGCTACACCTTC

CDR3 length: 14
J gene: TRBJ2-5
V gene: TRBV7-2
clone size: once
D gene: -
CDR3 protein: CASSFSTGLETQYF
CDR3 DNA: TGTGCCAGCAGCTTCAGTACAGGGCTGGAGACCCAGTACTTC

CDR3 length: 13
J gene: TRBJ2-7
V gene: TRBV5-1
clone size: -
D gene: -
CDR3 protein: CASSLGPHYEQYF
CDR3 DNA: TGCGCCAGCAGCTTGGGCCCCCACTACGAGCAGTACTTC

CDR3 length: 15
J gene: TRBJ2-7
V gene: TRBV11-2
clone size: -
D gene: -
CDR3 protein: CASSLEPLDHSEQYF
CDR3 DNA: TGTGCCAGCAGCTTAGAGCCCTTGGACCATTCCGAGCAGTACTTC

CDR3 length: 15
J gene: TRBJ2-1
V gene: TRBV20-1
clone size: few
D gene: -
CDR3 protein: CSAPAQGISYNEQFF
CDR3 DNA: TGCAGTGCTCCGGCCCAGGGGATCTCCTACAATGAGCAGTTCTTC

CDR3 length: 12
J gene: TRBJ1-5
V gene: TRBV6-5
clone size: few
D gene: TRBD1
CDR3 protein: CASSSGQGPQHF
CDR3 DNA: TGTGCCAGCAGTTCCGGACAGGGGCCCCAGCATTTT

CDR3 length: 13
J gene: TRBJ2-1
V gene: TRBV18
clone size: -
D gene: -
CDR3 protein: CASSPTGAGEQFF
CDR3 DNA: TGTGCCAGCTCCCCTACGGGGGCTGGTGAGCAGTTCTTC

CDR3 length: 13
J gene: TRBJ2-5
V gene: TRBV5-1
clone size: few
D gene: -
CDR3 protein: CASSFRGQETQYF
CDR3 DNA: TGCGCCAGCAGCTTCCGGGGACAAGAGACCCAGTACTTC

CDR3 length: 17
J gene: TRBJ2-3
V gene: TRBV5-1
clone size: few
D gene: TRBD2
CDR3 protein: CASSPVSAGGLADTQYF
CDR3 DNA: TGCGCCAGCAGCCCAGTCTCAGCGGGGGGGCTCGCAGATACGCAGTATTTT

CDR3 length: 16
J gene: TRBJ2-1
V gene: TRBV6-2/TRBV6-3
clone size: few
D gene: -
CDR3 protein: CASSYRGDSPPNEQFF
CDR3 DNA: TGTGCCAGCAGTTACAGGGGGGATTCCCCTCCCAATGAGCAGTTCTTC

CDR3 length: 13
J gene: TRBJ2-3
V gene: TRBV5-1
clone size: many
D gene: -
CDR3 protein: CASSLAVVDTQYF
CDR3 DNA: TGCGCCAGCAGCTTGGCTGTTGTAGATACGCAGTATTTT

CDR3 length: 16
J gene: TRBJ2-6
V gene: TRBV5-1
clone size: -
D gene: TRBD1
CDR3 protein: CASSQTGVSGANVLTF
CDR3 DNA: TGCGCCAGCAGCCAGACAGGGGTCTCTGGGGCCAACGTCCTGACTTTC

CDR3 length: 16
J gene: TRBJ2-7
V gene: TRBV30
clone size: few
D gene: TRBD1
CDR3 protein: CAWSLGVGQGLEEQYF
CDR3 DNA: TGTGCCTGGAGCCTAGGGGTAGGACAGGGTCTCGAGGAGCAGTACTTC

CDR3 length: 17
J gene: TRBJ2-1
V gene: TRBV12-3/TRBV12-4
clone size: -
D gene: TRBD2
CDR3 protein: CASSFQRGASSYNEQFF
CDR3 DNA: TGTGCCAGCAGTTTTCAGCGGGGGGCGTCTTCCTACAATGAGCAGTTCTTC

CDR3 length: 16
J gene: TRBJ2-5
V gene: TRBV29-1
clone size: -
D gene: -
CDR3 protein: CSVVLLWGRLQETQYF
CDR3 DNA: TGCAGCGTTGTCCTCCTGTGGGGGAGACTTCAAGAGACCCAGTACTTC

CDR3 length: 13
J gene: TRBJ2-3
V gene: TRBV2
clone size: -
D gene: -
CDR3 protein: CASTPRSTDTQYF
CDR3 DNA: TGTGCCAGCACCCCCAGGTCCACAGATACGCAGTATTTT

CDR3 length: 15
J gene: TRBJ1-6
V gene: TRBV4-3
clone size: many
D gene: -
CDR3 protein: CASSQEAGNNSPLHF
CDR3 DNA: TGCGCCAGCAGCCAAGAGGCAGGGAACAATTCACCCCTCCACTTT

CDR3 length: 15
J gene: TRBJ2-7
V gene: TRBV5-1
clone size: -
D gene: TRBD1
CDR3 protein: CASTPGDTGGGEQYF
CDR3 DNA: TGCGCCAGCACCCCAGGGGATACAGGGGGCGGCGAGCAGTACTTC

CDR3 length: 14
J gene: TRBJ2-7
V gene: TRBV6-2/TRBV6-3
clone size: -
D gene: TRBD2
CDR3 protein: CASSWLAGNYEQYF
CDR3 DNA: TGTGCCAGCAGTTGGCTAGCGGGGAACTACGAGCAGTACTTC

CDR3 length: 14
J gene: TRBJ2-7
V gene: TRBV20-1
clone size: -
D gene: TRBD2
CDR3 protein: CSAQWVAGTYEQYF
CDR3 DNA: TGCAGTGCTCAGTGGGTAGCGGGGACCTACGAGCAGTACTTC

CDR3 length: 14
J gene: TRBJ1-5
V gene: TRBV18
clone size: few
D gene: -
CDR3 protein: CASSPGMVYQPQHF
CDR3 DNA: TGTGCCAGCTCACCAGGAATGGTTTATCAGCCCCAGCATTTT

CDR3 length: 15
J gene: TRBJ1-3
V gene: TRBV5-1
clone size: many
D gene: -
CDR3 protein: CASSGSASAGNTIYF
CDR3 DNA: TGCGCCAGCAGCGGATCAGCTTCGGCTGGAAACACCATATATTTT

CDR3 length: 13
J gene: TRBJ1-1
V gene: TRBV24-1
clone size: few
D gene: TRBD1
CDR3 protein: CATQGQANTEAFF
CDR3 DNA: TGTGCCACCCAGGGACAGGCAAACACTGAAGCTTTCTTT

CDR3 length: 17
J gene: TRBJ1-2
V gene: TRBV5-1
clone size: -
D gene: -
CDR3 protein: CASSSQPGTRANYGYTF
CDR3 DNA: TGCGCCAGCAGCTCCCAACCCGGGACCCGGGCGAACTATGGCTACACCTTC

CDR3 length: 17
J gene: TRBJ1-1
V gene: TRBV3-1
clone size: few
D gene: -
CDR3 protein: CASSQGRGFWGNTEAFF
CDR3 DNA: TGTGCCAGCAGCCAAGGAAGGGGCTTCTGGGGGAACACTGAAGCTTTCTTT

CDR3 length: 14
J gene: TRBJ1-2
V gene: TRBV24-1
clone size: few
D gene: -
CDR3 protein: CATSDSTGNYGYTF
CDR3 DNA: TGTGCCACCAGTGACTCTACAGGGAACTATGGCTACACCTTC

CDR3 length: 12
J gene: TRBJ2-3
V gene: TRBV12-3/TRBV12-4
clone size: many
D gene: -
CDR3 protein: CASSFSTDTQYF
CDR3 DNA: TGTGCCAGCAGTTTTTCCACAGATACGCAGTATTTT

CDR3 length: 16
J gene: TRBJ2-3
V gene: TRBV4-3
clone size: -
D gene: -
CDR3 protein: CASSQWFRSSTDTQYF
CDR3 DNA: TGCGCCAGCAGCCAATGGTTCCGGTCGAGCACAGATACGCAGTATTTT

CDR3 length: 14
J gene: TRBJ2-7
V gene: TRBV5-1
clone size: -
D gene: TRBD1
CDR3 protein: CASSGRDRGYEQYF
CDR3 DNA: TGCGCCAGCAGTGGAAGGGACAGGGGCTACGAGCAGTACTTC

CDR3 length: 11
J gene: TRBJ2-3
V gene: TRBV24-1
clone size: -
D gene: -
CDR3 protein: CATSWGDTQYF
CDR3 DNA: TGTGCCACAAGCTGGGGGGATACGCAGTATTTT

CDR3 length: 13
J gene: TRBJ1-1
V gene: TRBV6-5
clone size: few
D gene: TRBD1
CDR3 protein: CASSSLRGQEAFF
CDR3 DNA: TGTGCCAGCAGTTCCTTGAGGGGGCAAGAAGCTTTCTTT

CDR3 length: 18
J gene: TRBJ2-1
V gene: TRBV25-1
clone size: -
D gene: TRBD1
CDR3 protein: CASSDGSGQGRLGNEQFF
CDR3 DNA: TGTGCCAGCAGTGACGGAAGCGGACAGGGGAGGTTGGGCAATGAGCAGTTCTTC

CDR3 length: 14
J gene: TRBJ1-2
V gene: TRBV5-1
clone size: -
D gene: -
CDR3 protein: CASSLNRSPYGYTF
CDR3 DNA: TGCGCCAGCAGCTTAAACAGGAGCCCCTATGGCTACACCTTC

CDR3 length: 13
J gene: TRBJ2-1
V gene: TRBV29-1
clone size: few
D gene: TRBD1
CDR3 protein: CSGTGITFNEQFF
CDR3 DNA: TGCAGCGGGACAGGGATTACTTTCAATGAGCAGTTCTTC

CDR3 length: 14
J gene: TRBJ2-5
V gene: TRBV2
clone size: few
D gene: TRBD2
CDR3 protein: CASSGSRGQETQYF
CDR3 DNA: TGTGCCAGCAGTGGGTCGCGGGGGCAAGAGACCCAGTACTTC

CDR3 length: 12
J gene: TRBJ1-4
V gene: TRBV7-8
clone size: -
D gene: -
CDR3 protein: CASSLYNEKLFF
CDR3 DNA: TGTGCCAGCAGCTTATATAATGAAAAACTGTTTTTT

CDR3 length: 14
J gene: TRBJ2-7
V gene: TRBV12-5
clone size: once
D gene: -
CDR3 protein: CASGTGLGSYEQYF
CDR3 DNA: TGTGCTAGTGGGACGGGACTGGGATCCTACGAGCAGTACTTC

CDR3 length: 14
J gene: TRBJ1-1
V gene: TRBV2
clone size: few
D gene: TRBD1
CDR3 protein: CASSRQGLNTEAFF
CDR3 DNA: TGTGCCAGCAGTCGACAGGGCCTGAACACTGAAGCTTTCTTT

CDR3 length: 13
J gene: TRBJ2-7
V gene: TRBV5-1
clone size: few
D gene: -
CDR3 protein: CASSWDSGYEQYF
CDR3 DNA: TGCGCCAGCAGCTGGGACTCGGGCTACGAGCAGTACTTC